A single sample is the source of the 26 T cell receptor beta chains below, sequenced in a study of blood T cell repertoires in COVID-19. Data came from immunoSEQ multiplex PCR; TCRdb stores just in-frame clones and leaves some out. The sample carries roughly 200,000 clones, over 75% recorded once. Sample: peripheral blood. The receptors here all came from a man in his sixties with acute or convalescent COVID-19.

The V and J genes are TRBV3-1 (or the pseudogene TRBV3-2) and TRBJ1-4; 7 positions match TRBD1. Germline CDR1 and CDR2: LGHDT and YNNKEL (reference sequence). The CDR3 covers 12 residues. The J segment lost 8 bases and the V segment lost 6 bases, leaving 3 bases of the junction unmatched. The CDR3 DNA sequence: TGTGCCAGCAGGTCGACAGGGGAAAAACTGTTTTTT. Amino acids: CASRSTGEKLFF.

The J gene is TRBJ2-3, the V gene TRBV7-2, with TRBD2 matching over 11 bases. V trimming: 2 bases; J trimming: 4 bases; junction bases outside the gene matches: 11. There are 18 residues in the CDR3. Germline CDR1 and CDR2: SGHTA and FQGNSA. The CDR3 DNA is TGTGCCAGCAGCTTATGGGCGGGTGGACTAGCGGGTTCAGATACGCAGTATTTT. This encodes CASSLWAGGLAGSDTQYF.

V and J are TRBV5-4 and TRBJ2-1, with 14 bases matching TRBD2. The germline V gene encodes CDR1 SGHNT and CDR2 YYREEE (reference sequence). V was clipped by 4 bases and J by 7 bases; unmatched bases: 7. This CDR3 region has 16 residues. The CDR3 here is CASSPTGTSGSNEQFF. DNA for the CDR3: TGTGCCAGCAGCCCCACCGGGACTAGCGGGAGTAATGAGCAGTTCTTC.

The chain has TRBV18 and TRBJ2-7, with 8 bases identical to TRBD1. The CDR3 spans 14 residues. V trimming: 5 bases; J trimming: 0 bases; junction bases outside the gene matches: 3. Germline CDR1 KGHSH, CDR2 LQKENI. The chain's CDR3 is CASSKDRASYEQYF. The DNA for the CDR3 is TGTGCCAGCTCAAAGGACAGGGCCTCCTACGAGCAGTACTTC.

This chain links TRBV7-2 with TRBJ1-3; perhaps TRBD1 as D (6 bases). Trimming cost V 6 bases and J 4 bases, with 10 bases left between them. CDR3 size: 13 residues. In germline, CDR1 is SGHTA, CDR2 FQGNSA. The CDR3 DNA is TGTGCCAGCAGGGGAGGGGGAGGAAACACCATATATTTT. It is translated as CASRGGGGNTIYF.

The chain couples TRBV7-3 to TRBJ2-1; 7 bases match TRBD2. Trimming took 5 bases from V and 5 from J; bases not matched to a gene: 9. Germline lookup yields CDR1 SGHTA and CDR2 FQGTGA. The CDR3 covers 15 residues. The CDR3 is CASSRSGSPNNEQFF. The CDR3 DNA sequence: TGTGCCAGCAGCCGTAGCGGGTCGCCCAACAATGAGCAGTTCTTC.

This sequence joins TRBV5-1 and TRBJ2-7; perhaps TRBD2 as D (6 bases). This CDR3 is built from 12 residues. Germline loops: CDR1 SGHRS, CDR2 YFSETQ. Trimming stripped 4 bases from V and 6 bases from J, with 11 bases between. The CDR3 region has the DNA TGCGCCAGCAGCCTGGGACTTTCCGAGCAGTACTTC. This sequence encodes CASSLGLSEQYF.

The genes are TRBV7-2 and TRBJ2-7, with TRBD2 matching 9 bases. This CDR3 spans 15 amino acids. Trimming cost V 0 bases and J 4 bases; bases outside gene matches: 4. Germline-derived CDR1 and CDR2 are SGHTA and FQGNSA. The CDR3 bases are TGTGCCAGCAGCTTAGCGTTCGGACTAGCGTACGAGCAGTACTTC. Its protein is CASSLAFGLAYEQYF.

CDR3 in amino acids: CASSATGGMNTEAFF. The DNA for the CDR3 is TGTGCCAGCAGCGCAACAGGGGGAATGAACACTGAAGCTTTCTTT. The V call is TRBV27, the J call TRBJ1-1, with 8 nucleotides matching TRBD1. The CDR3 consists of 15 residues. V shed 6 bases, J shed 0 bases, and the junction held 6 bases outside the gene matches. Germline V gene lookup returns CDR1 MNHEY and CDR2 SMNVEV (reference sequence).

V and J are TRBV5-1 and TRBJ2-5, with TRBD1 as a possible D gene (6 bases). Germline CDR1 reads SGHRS; CDR2 reads YFSETQ. The CDR3 has 15 residues. V was pared by 1 base and J by 1 base, with 11 bases between. The CDR3 region has the DNA TGCGCCAGCAGCTTGAACCGACAGGTCCAAGAGACCCAGTACTTC. Translated: CASSLNRQVQETQYF. The full variable domain, with the rest looked up from reference TRBV5-1 and TRBJ2-5, is KAGVTQTPRYLIKTRGQQVTLSCSPISGHRSVSWYQQTPGQGLQFLFEYFSETQRNKGNFPGRFSGRQFSNSRSEMNVSTLELGDSALYLCASSLNRQVQETQYFGPGTRLLVL.

A single count supports this clone. V gene TRBV27 combines with J gene TRBJ1-1; tentative D call: TRBD1 (5 bases). Germline-derived CDR1 and CDR2 are MNHEY and SMNVEV (reference sequence). The CDR3 consists of 13 residues. The ends were cut back, 3 bases at V and 3 bases at J, with 8 bases in the middle. CDR3 residues: CASSFLQDTEAFF. The CDR3 DNA is TGTGCCAGCAGTTTTTTACAGGACACTGAAGCTTTCTTT.

V and J are TRBV28 and TRBJ1-3, with a tentative D call TRBD1 (5 bases). The ends were cut back, 4 bases at V and 3 bases at J, with 13 bases in the middle. Germline lookup yields CDR1 MDHEN and CDR2 SYDVKM. There are 15 residues in the CDR3. The CDR3 nucleotides read TGTGCCAGCAGTTCCACGCCAGGGTATGGAAACACCATATATTTT. Protein: CASSSTPGYGNTIYF. The full variable domain, with the rest looked up from reference TRBV28 and TRBJ1-3, is DVKVTQSSRYLVKRTGEKVFLECVQDMDHENMFWYRQDPGLGLRLIYFSYDVKMKEKGDIPEGYSVSREKKERFSLILESASTNQTSMYLCASSSTPGYGNTIYFGEGSWLTVV.

This clone was seen a few times. The chain links TRBV30 to TRBJ2-7, with 7 nucleotides matching TRBD2. Germline-derived CDR1 and CDR2 are GTSNPN and SVGIG (reference sequence). This CDR3 has 14 residues. The V gene end was trimmed by 4 bases and the J gene end by 0 bases; junction bases not matched to a gene: 6. DNA of the CDR3: TGTGCCTGGACGCGGGGGACGGACTCCTACGAGCAGTACTTC. It translates to CAWTRGTDSYEQYF. Full variable domain (remainder filled in from reference TRBV30 and TRBJ2-7): SQTIHQWPATLVQPVGSPLSLECTVEGTSNPNLYWYRQAAGRGLQLLFYSVGIGQISSEVPQNLSASRPQDRQFILSSKKLLLSDSGFYLCAWTRGTDSYEQYFGPGTRLTVT.

The gene calls are TRBV21-1 and TRBJ2-7; the D call of TRBD2 is as the table states it, not checked on the DNA. TRBV21-1 is given as a pseudogene. This CDR3 is 13 amino acids long. Here the CDR3 DNA reads TGTGCCAGCCCCCAGGGAGGATTCCACGAGCAGTACTTC. Amino acids: CASPQGGFHEQYF.

The rearrangement links TRBV10-3 to TRBJ2-7, with 10 bases lining up with TRBD2. The CDR3 loop spans 16 amino acids. The germline V gene encodes CDR1 ENHRY and CDR2 SYGVKD. V was pared by 3 bases and J by 6 bases, with 11 bases of the junction left unmatched. The CDR3 DNA is TGTGCCATCAGTGATCCCACTAGCGGGATAGAGGGCGAGCAGTACTTC. Translation gives CAISDPTSGIEGEQYF.

CDR3 protein: CASSGRGVSSYEQYF. In DNA, the CDR3 is TGCGCCAGCAGCGGGAGGGGTGTCAGCTCCTACGAGCAGTACTTC. The V call is TRBV5-1, the J call TRBJ2-7, with 7 bases matching TRBD2. From germline, CDR1 is SGHRS and CDR2 YFSETQ. CDR3 length equals 15 residues. V trimming: 4 bases; J trimming: 0 bases; junction bases outside the gene matches: 7.

The CDR3 coding sequence is TGTGCCAGCAGTGCCGGGACAGGGGACTATGGCTACACCTTC. Amino acids: CASSAGTGDYGYTF. The rearrangement joins TRBV2 to TRBJ1-2; TRBD1 aligns across 10 bases. CDR3 length: 14 residues. The V and J ends lost 4 bases and 3 bases, in that order; junction bases with no gene match: 2. Germline-derived CDR1 and CDR2 are SNHLY and FYNNEI.

This clone was counted between two and nine times. This rearrangement joins TRBV14 to TRBJ2-1; the D is unclear. The CDR3 spans 14 residues. V shed 2 bases and J shed 9 bases, with 14 bases lying between them. Germline values: CDR1 SGHDN, CDR2 FVKESK. The CDR3 protein is CASSQQIGGGEQFF. CDR3 in DNA: TGTGCCAGCAGCCAACAGATCGGTGGCGGTGAGCAGTTCTTC.

This clone was detected once. The chain combines TRBV7-3 with TRBJ2-5; D possibly corresponds to TRBD2 (6 bases). The germline gives CDR1 SGHTA, CDR2 FQGTGA. Trimming pared 5 bases from V and 5 bases from J, leaving 15 bases between. This CDR3 has 14 amino acids. As DNA, the CDR3 is TGTGCCAGCAGCCCCGGGAGACGGTATGAGACCCAGTACTTC. It translates to CASSPGRRYETQYF.

The rearrangement uses TRBV3-1 (or the pseudogene TRBV3-2) and TRBJ2-7; 8 nucleotides match TRBD2. The CDR3 is 16 amino acids. Germline-derived CDR1 and CDR2 are LGHDT and YNNKEL (reference sequence). The trim removed 4 bases at V and 0 bases at J, leaving 8 bases unmatched. The DNA for the CDR3 is TGTGCCAGCAGCCTTGCCCCGGGACTAGGCTCCTACGAGCAGTACTTC. It translates to CASSLAPGLGSYEQYF.

V usage is TRBV6-1 and J usage is TRBJ2-7, with D maybe TRBD1 (6 bases). Germline V lookup: CDR1 MNHNS, CDR2 SASEGT. V lost 8 bases, J lost 6 bases, and 17 bases lay in between. The CDR3 is 13 amino acids. The CDR3 reads CASWRAGVGEQYF. The CDR3 DNA is TGTGCCAGCTGGCGGGCAGGGGTTGGCGAGCAGTACTTC.

The chain joins TRBV19 to TRBJ2-3; TRBD2 agrees at 7 bases. V lost 10 bases, J lost 2 bases, and 9 bases stayed unmatched. The CDR3 runs 14 residues. From germline, CDR1 is LNHDA and CDR2 SQIVND (reference sequence). This chain's CDR3 is CATSPTSATDTQYF. In DNA form, the CDR3 reads TGTGCCACCTCGCCCACTAGCGCCACAGATACGCAGTATTTT. The full variable domain, completed using reference TRBV19 and TRBJ2-3, is DGGITQSPKYLFRKEGQNVTLSCEQNLNHDAMYWYRQDPGQGLRLIYYSQIVNDFQKGDIAEGYSVSREKKESFPLTVTSAQKNPTAFYLCATSPTSATDTQYFGPGTRLTVL.

The rearrangement joins TRBV7-9 to TRBJ2-7; TRBD2 matches at 7 bases. The CDR3 consists of 13 residues. Trimming removed 9 bases from V and 4 bases from J; junction bases left unmatched: 9. The germline gives CDR1 SEHNR, CDR2 FQNEAQ (reference sequence). The CDR3 coding sequence is TGTGCCAGTGGAACTAGCGTTGGGTACGAGCAGTACTTC. This codes for CASGTSVGYEQYF.

The V and J genes are TRBV3-1 (or the pseudogene TRBV3-2) and TRBJ1-1; 11 positions agree with TRBD1. After removal of 5 bases from V and 0 bases from J, the junction contained 8 bases not matched to a gene. Germline lookup yields CDR1 LGHDT and CDR2 YNNKEL (reference sequence). The CDR3 totals 17 residues. The CDR3 is CASSDGQGANLNTEAFF. CDR3 bases: TGTGCCAGCAGCGACGGACAGGGGGCGAACTTGAACACTGAAGCTTTCTTT.

The gene calls are TRBV4-3 and TRBJ1-2; D may be TRBD1 (5 bases). Trimming removed 5 bases from V and 0 bases from J, with 10 bases in between. The V gene's germline CDR1 is LGHNA and CDR2 YSLEER. CDR3 length: 14 residues. CDR3 DNA sequence: TGCGCCAGCAGCGAGACAGTTACTAACTATGGCTACACCTTC. The encoded protein is CASSETVTNYGYTF.

The chain recombines TRBV7-2 with TRBJ2-7, with 10 bases aligning to TRBD2. In germline, CDR1 is SGHTA, CDR2 FQGNSA. The CDR3 is made up of 16 amino acids. V lost 2 bases, J lost 4 bases, and 8 bases stayed unmatched. The CDR3 nucleotides read TGTGCCAGCAGCTTACAGCAAGCGGGAGGGCGGTACGAGCAGTACTTC. This sequence encodes CASSLQQAGGRYEQYF.